These 18 T cell receptor beta chains were all obtained from the same sample, sequenced in a study of shared clonotypes between healthy human individuals. Profiled with immunoSEQ multiplex PCR; TCRdb holds only in-frame clones, not every one. The data show approximately 1.5 million clones, approximately 98.5% seen once. Sequencing was carried out using naive CD4+ T cells sorted from blood. Subset indicated: CD45RA+ positively selected. These receptors originate from a man aged 25 to 40 in good health.

The CDR3 nucleotides are TGCGCCAGCAGCCTACAGGGAGCTCCCTACGAGCAGTACTTC. Amino acids: CASSLQGAPYEQYF. The V call is TRBV5-1, the J call TRBJ2-7; TRBD1 might be the D (6 bases). Germline CDR1 is SGHRS and CDR2 is YFSETQ. Trimming took off 4 bases at V and 2 bases at J, with 13 bases between the two ends. This CDR3 contains 14 residues. Filled out from reference TRBV5-1 and TRBJ2-7, the complete variable domain reads KAGVTQTPRYLIKTRGQQVTLSCSPISGHRSVSWYQQTPGQGLQFLFEYFSETQRNKGNFPGRFSGRQFSNSRSEMNVSTLELGDSALYLCASSLQGAPYEQYFGPGTRLTVT.

This chain connects TRBV5-4 to TRBJ2-7; TRBD2 matches at 9 bases. Unmatched junction bases numbered 11, after V lost 4 bases and J lost 3 bases. Germline CDR1 and CDR2: SGHNT and YYREEE (reference sequence). The CDR3 sequence is 16 residues long. CDR3 protein: CASSAQLAGPYYEQYF. Here the CDR3 DNA reads TGTGCCAGCAGCGCCCAACTAGCGGGCCCTTACTACGAGCAGTACTTC.

As DNA, the CDR3 is TGTGCCAGCAGCTTAGGGGTTAGCAATCAGCCCCAGCATTTT. It yields the protein CASSLGVSNQPQHF. The J gene is TRBJ1-5, the V gene TRBV7-8; D is undetermined. The V end lost 1 base, the J end lost 0 bases, and 4 bases lay between the germline ends. CDR3 length equals 14 residues. The germline CDR1 and CDR2 sequences are SGHVS and FQNEAQ.

The chain employs TRBV25-1 and TRBJ1-3; the match to TRBD1 covers 9 bases. This CDR3 has 12 residues. V dropped 8 bases and J dropped 5; count of bases not matched to a gene: 1. Germline V gene lookup returns CDR1 MGHDK and CDR2 SYGVNS. This chain's CDR3 is CASGTGRNTIYF. The CDR3 DNA sequence: TGTGCCAGCGGGACAGGGAGAAACACCATATATTTT.

This clone was detected once. The V and J genes are TRBV15 and TRBJ2-7; 12 nucleotides line up with TRBD1. This CDR3 is 16 amino acids long. Per germline, CDR1 LNHNV and CDR2 YYDKDF (reference sequence). The ends lost 0 bases at V and 5 bases at J; junction bases unmatched: 5. Here the CDR3 reads CATSRDKGDRGHEQYF. The CDR3 coding sequence is TGTGCCACCAGCAGAGATAAGGGGGACAGGGGGCACGAGCAGTACTTC. Looking up the rest from reference TRBV15 and TRBJ2-7 gives the full variable domain: DAMVIQNPRYQVTQFGKPVTLSCSQTLNHNVMYWYQQKSSQAPKLLFHYYDKDFNNEADTPDNFQSRRPNTSFCFLDIRSPGLGDTAMYLCATSRDKGDRGHEQYFGPGTRLTVT.

The chain recombines TRBV18 with TRBJ2-1; D may be TRBD1 (6 bases). Trimming removed 0 bases at V and 1 base at J, with 10 bases between. The V gene's germline CDR1 is KGHSH and CDR2 LQKENI. The length of the CDR3 is 16 residues. This CDR3 reads CASSPPSGTSYNEQFF. CDR3 bases: TGTGCCAGCTCACCACCGTCGGGGACATCCTACAATGAGCAGTTCTTC.

This chain links TRBV21-1 with TRBJ2-7; the table's D call, TRBD1, has no DNA check behind it. TRBV21-1 is deemed a pseudogene. The CDR3 runs to 16 residues. The CDR3 reads CASSTFQGARTNEQYF. CDR3 nucleotide sequence: TGTGCCAGCAGCACATTCCAGGGGGCTCGCACGAACGAGCAGTACTTC.

The chain uses TRBV6-5 and TRBJ2-7; D not certain. Per the germline V gene, CDR1 is MNHEY and CDR2 is SVGAGI. V gave up 2 bases and J gave up 0 bases, with 8 bases separating them. This CDR3 comprises 14 residues. The CDR3 nucleotides read TGTGCCAGCAGTTACCTCCGGGCCTCCTACGAGCAGTACTTC. Protein product: CASSYLRASYEQYF.

This sequence joins TRBV18 and TRBJ2-1; TRBD1 agrees at 10 bases. The germline CDR1 and CDR2 sequences are KGHSH and LQKENI. The CDR3 covers 15 residues. J was trimmed by 5 bases and V by 3 bases; bases with no gene match: 4. The CDR3 loop reads CASSPRQGAHNEQFF. DNA of the CDR3: TGTGCCAGCTCACCCCGACAGGGGGCCCACAATGAGCAGTTCTTC.

V is TRBV28 and J is TRBJ2-7, with 11 bases lining up with TRBD1. The CDR3 runs 15 residues. Trimming took 1 base from V and 5 from J; bases not matched to a gene: 4. Per germline, CDR1 MDHEN and CDR2 SYDVKM. CDR3 protein: CASSLSGQGDHEQYF. The CDR3 nucleotides are TGTGCCAGCAGTTTATCGGGACAGGGGGACCACGAGCAGTACTTC.

The genes are TRBV9 and TRBJ2-4; TRBD2 matches at 8 bases. Germline V gene data show CDR1 as SGDLS and CDR2 as YYNGEE. The CDR3 spans 14 residues. The junction had 6 bases not matched to a gene; V was cut back by 0 bases and J by 10 bases. The DNA of the CDR3 is TGTGCCAGCAGCGTAGAAGGGACTAGGGATATTCAGTACTTC. The encoded protein is CASSVEGTRDIQYF.

CDR3 amino acids: CASSPDVALTDTQYF. The CDR3 region has the DNA TGTGCCAGCTCACCAGATGTGGCGTTGACAGATACGCAGTATTTT. This chain links TRBV18 with TRBJ2-3; D is undetermined. CDR1 and CDR2 from the germline V gene are KGHSH and LQKENI. The CDR3 extends over 15 amino acids. Trimming took 2 bases from V and 3 from J, leaving 12 bases between them.

The chain is built from TRBV6-5 and TRBJ2-3; TRBD2 aligns across 7 bases. The CDR3 loop spans 16 amino acids. V shed 2 bases, J shed 2 bases, and the junction held 7 bases outside the gene matches. Germline loops: CDR1 MNHEY, CDR2 SVGAGI. The CDR3 spells CASSYGGGLPTDTQYF. The CDR3 DNA sequence: TGTGCCAGCAGTTACGGGGGGGGTCTGCCCACAGATACGCAGTATTTT.

The chain joins TRBV4-3 to TRBJ2-7; D is unclear. Germline assignment: CDR1 LGHNA and CDR2 YSLEER. CDR3 length: 15 residues. With 1 base removed from V and 1 base from J, the gap between germline ends came to 11 bases. The CDR3 here is CASSQAGDKSYEQYF. DNA of the CDR3: TGCGCCAGCAGCCAAGCCGGAGACAAATCCTACGAGCAGTACTTC.

The chain has TRBV9 and TRBJ2-1; 14 bases fit TRBD2. The CDR3 contains 16 residues. Trimming at V came to 4 bases and at J to 7 bases, leaving 7 bases not matched to a gene. From germline, CDR1 is SGDLS and CDR2 YYNGEE. In DNA, the CDR3 is TGTGCCAGCAGCCGCACCGGGACTAGCGGGAGTAATGAGCAGTTCTTC. Its translation: CASSRTGTSGSNEQFF.

The J gene is TRBJ1-4, the V gene TRBV19; D not certain. The CDR3 totals 14 residues. V was cut by 7 bases and J by 8 bases, with 17 bases left in between. Germline loops: CDR1 LNHDA, CDR2 SQIVND (reference sequence). CDR3 in DNA: TGTGCCAGTACCGTATCAACGGTGACCGAAAAACTGTTTTTT. Translation: CASTVSTVTEKLFF.

The chain is built from TRBV5-1 and TRBJ2-5; D is perhaps TRBD1 or TRBD2 (6 bases each). This CDR3 is built from 15 residues. Looked up from germline, CDR1 is SGHRS and CDR2 is YFSETQ. The V gene lost 0 bases and the J gene lost 7 bases, with 16 bases spanning the gap. The CDR3 coding sequence is TGCGCCAGCAGCTTGGCCGGGGGCAGGGAAGGGACCCAGTACTTC. It yields the protein CASSLAGGREGTQYF.

The chain employs TRBV10-3 and TRBJ1-2; 8 positions match TRBD1. The junction had 2 bases not matched to a gene; V was cut back by 2 bases and J by 3 bases. The germline gives CDR1 ENHRY, CDR2 SYGVKD. The CDR3 runs 14 residues. The DNA of the CDR3 is TGTGCCATCAGTGAGGACAGGGGTGACTATGGCTACACCTTC. It encodes CAISEDRGDYGYTF.